The rows below give T cell receptor beta chains drawn from one sample of a study of blood T cells in healthy people across ages. TCRdb re-derived calls from the 5' RACE reads in MiXCR, one entry per CDR3 protein. This sample carries under 850,000 distinct CDR3 sequences, around 36% of them seen once, and the ten largest clones take 10% to 15%. Sequenced input: blood. These receptors all stem from a young man in good health. Both conserved end residues are part of each CDR3. Fields, in order: D gene, J gene, V gene, CDR3 protein. D genes are given only for firm matches.

NA	TRBJ2-3	TRBV5-1	CASSSGTITDTQYF
NA	TRBJ2-1	TRBV4-3	CASSQVQYNEQFF
NA	TRBJ2-5	TRBV29-1	CSTAGQETQYF
TRBD1	TRBJ1-6	TRBV5-1	CASSLGARDSASPLHF
TRBD1	TRBJ2-1	TRBV20-1	CSADDRGRSYNEQFF
NA	TRBJ1-1	TRBV2	CASTLRRVEAFF
NA	TRBJ1-5	TRBV6-2/TRBV6-3	CASSYAGNQPQHF
NA	TRBJ2-3	TRBV12-3/TRBV12-4	CASSPLTGEEQYF
NA	TRBJ1-1	TRBV20-1	CSARDLRAVLNTEAFF
TRBD1	TRBJ2-5	TRBV7-3	CASSSTGSETQYF
NA	TRBJ1-6	TRBV11-2	CASSALKGVGSPLHF
NA	TRBJ2-7	TRBV3-1	CASSQREANEQYF
NA	TRBJ2-2	TRBV6-6	CASSYRSNTGELFF
NA	TRBJ2-5	TRBV5-1	CASSLSVARETQYF
NA	TRBJ2-1	TRBV29-1	CSAEGTASSYNEQFF